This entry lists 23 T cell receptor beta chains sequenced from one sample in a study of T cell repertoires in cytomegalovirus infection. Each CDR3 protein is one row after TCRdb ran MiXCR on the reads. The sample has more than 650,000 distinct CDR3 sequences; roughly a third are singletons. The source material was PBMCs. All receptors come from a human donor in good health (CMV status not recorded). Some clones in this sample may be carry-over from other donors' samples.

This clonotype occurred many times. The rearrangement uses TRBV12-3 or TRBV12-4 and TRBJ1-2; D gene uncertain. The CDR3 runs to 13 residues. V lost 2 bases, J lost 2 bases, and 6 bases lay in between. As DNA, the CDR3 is TGTGCCAGCAGTTTAATCCAGAACTATGGCTACACCTTC. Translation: CASSLIQNYGYTF.

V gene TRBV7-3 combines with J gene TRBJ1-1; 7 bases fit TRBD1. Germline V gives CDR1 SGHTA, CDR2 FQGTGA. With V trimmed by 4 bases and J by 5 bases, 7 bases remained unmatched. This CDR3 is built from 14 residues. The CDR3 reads CASSSGQFATEAFF. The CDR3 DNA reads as TGTGCCAGCAGCTCGGGACAGTTTGCGACTGAAGCTTTCTTT.

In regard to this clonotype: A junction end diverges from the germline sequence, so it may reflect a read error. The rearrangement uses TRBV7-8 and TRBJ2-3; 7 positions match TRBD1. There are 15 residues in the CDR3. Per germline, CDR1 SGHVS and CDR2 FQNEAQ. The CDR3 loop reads CARSYRTGNTDTQYF. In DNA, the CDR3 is TGTGCCAGAAGCTATCGGACAGGCAACACAGATACGCAGTATTTT.

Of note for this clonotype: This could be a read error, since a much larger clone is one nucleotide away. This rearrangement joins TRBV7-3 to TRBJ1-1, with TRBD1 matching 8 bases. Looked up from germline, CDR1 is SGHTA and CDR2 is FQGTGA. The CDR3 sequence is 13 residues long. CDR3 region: CDSSFTGGTEAFF. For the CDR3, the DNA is TGTGACAGCAGCTTCACAGGGGGAACTGAAGCTTTCTTT.

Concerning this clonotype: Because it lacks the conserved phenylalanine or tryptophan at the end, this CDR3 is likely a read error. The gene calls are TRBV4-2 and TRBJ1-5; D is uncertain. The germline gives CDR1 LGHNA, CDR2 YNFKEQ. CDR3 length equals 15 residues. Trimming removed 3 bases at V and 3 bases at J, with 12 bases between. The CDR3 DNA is TGTGCCAGCAGCCAGGCAAGCGTAGTCAATCAGCCCCAGCATTCT. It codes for CASSQASVVNQPQHS.

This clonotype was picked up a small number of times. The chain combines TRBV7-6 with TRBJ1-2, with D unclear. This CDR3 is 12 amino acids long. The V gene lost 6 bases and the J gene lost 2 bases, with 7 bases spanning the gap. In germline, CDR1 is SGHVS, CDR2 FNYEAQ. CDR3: CASSVPNYGYTF. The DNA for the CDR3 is TGTGCCAGCAGTGTCCCGAACTATGGCTACACCTTC.

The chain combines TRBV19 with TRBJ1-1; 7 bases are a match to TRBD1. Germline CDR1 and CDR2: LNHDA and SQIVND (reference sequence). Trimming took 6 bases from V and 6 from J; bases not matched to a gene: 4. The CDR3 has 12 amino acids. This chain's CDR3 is CASRRGRSEAFF. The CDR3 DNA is TGTGCCAGTAGAAGGGGGCGATCTGAAGCTTTCTTT.

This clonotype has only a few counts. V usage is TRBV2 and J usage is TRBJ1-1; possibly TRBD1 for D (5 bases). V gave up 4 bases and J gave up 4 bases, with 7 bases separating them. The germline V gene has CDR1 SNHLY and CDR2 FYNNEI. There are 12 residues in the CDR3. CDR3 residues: CASSVRGTEAFF. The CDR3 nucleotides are TGTGCCAGCAGTGTGAGGGGCACTGAAGCTTTCTTT.

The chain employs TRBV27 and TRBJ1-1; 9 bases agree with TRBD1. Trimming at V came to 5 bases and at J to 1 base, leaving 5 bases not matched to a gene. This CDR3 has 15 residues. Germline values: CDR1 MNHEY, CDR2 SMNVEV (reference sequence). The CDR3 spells CASSRQGERNTEAFF. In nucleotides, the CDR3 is TGTGCCAGCAGTAGACAGGGGGAGAGGAACACTGAAGCTTTCTTT.

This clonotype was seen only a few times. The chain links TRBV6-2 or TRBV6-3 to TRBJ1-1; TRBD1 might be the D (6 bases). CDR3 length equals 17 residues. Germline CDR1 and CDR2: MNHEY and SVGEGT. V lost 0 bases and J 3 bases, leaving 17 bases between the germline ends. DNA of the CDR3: TGTGCCAGCAGTTACTCGACGGGGGGGCTTCCCTACACTGAAGCTTTCTTT. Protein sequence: CASSYSTGGLPYTEAFF.

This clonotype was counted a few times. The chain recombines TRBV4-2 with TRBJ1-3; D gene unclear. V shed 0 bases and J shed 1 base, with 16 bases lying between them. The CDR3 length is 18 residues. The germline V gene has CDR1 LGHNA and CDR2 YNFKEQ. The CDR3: CASSQDIGVFSSGNTIYF. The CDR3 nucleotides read TGTGCCAGCAGCCAAGATATTGGGGTATTCAGTTCTGGAAACACCATATATTTT.

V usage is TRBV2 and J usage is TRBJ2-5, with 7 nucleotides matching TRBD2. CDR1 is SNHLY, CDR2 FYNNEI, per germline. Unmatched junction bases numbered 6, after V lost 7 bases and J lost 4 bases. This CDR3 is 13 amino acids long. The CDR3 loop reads CASKSSGLETQYF. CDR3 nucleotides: TGTGCCAGCAAGTCTAGCGGATTAGAGACCCAGTACTTC.

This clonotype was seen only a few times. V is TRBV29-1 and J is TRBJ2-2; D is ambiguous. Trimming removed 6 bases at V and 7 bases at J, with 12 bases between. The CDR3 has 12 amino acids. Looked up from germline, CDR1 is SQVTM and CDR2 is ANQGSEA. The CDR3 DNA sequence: TGCAGCGTCCCGTCGAGCCGCGGGGAGCTGTTTTTT. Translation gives CSVPSSRGELFF.

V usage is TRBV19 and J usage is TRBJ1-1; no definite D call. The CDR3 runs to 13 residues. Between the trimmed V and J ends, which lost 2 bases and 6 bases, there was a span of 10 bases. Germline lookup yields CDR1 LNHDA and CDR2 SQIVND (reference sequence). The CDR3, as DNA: TGTGCCAGTAGTATACTGGAGGGCTCTGAAGCTTTCTTT. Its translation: CASSILEGSEAFF.

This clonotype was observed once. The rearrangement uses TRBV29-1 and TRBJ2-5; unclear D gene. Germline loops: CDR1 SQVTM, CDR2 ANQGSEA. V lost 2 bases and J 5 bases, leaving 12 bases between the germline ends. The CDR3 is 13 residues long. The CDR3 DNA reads TGCAGCGTTGAAATTGGGCTCGGGGAGACCCAGTACTTC. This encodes CSVEIGLGETQYF.

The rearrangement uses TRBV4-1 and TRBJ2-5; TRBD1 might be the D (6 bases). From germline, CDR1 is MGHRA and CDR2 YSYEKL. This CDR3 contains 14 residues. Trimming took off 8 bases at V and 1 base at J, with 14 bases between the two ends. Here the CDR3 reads CASRVTGIQETQYF. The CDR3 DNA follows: TGCGCCAGCCGGGTTACAGGGATCCAAGAGACCCAGTACTTC.

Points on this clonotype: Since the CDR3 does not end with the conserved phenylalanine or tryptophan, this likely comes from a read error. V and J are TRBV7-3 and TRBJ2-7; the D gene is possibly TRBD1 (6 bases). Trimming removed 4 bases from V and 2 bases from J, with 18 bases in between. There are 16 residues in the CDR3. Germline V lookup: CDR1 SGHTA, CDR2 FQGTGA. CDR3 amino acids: CASSSTPRDTAYEQYL. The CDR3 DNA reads TGTGCCAGCAGCTCCACCCCACGGGACACGGCCTACGAGCAGTACTTA.

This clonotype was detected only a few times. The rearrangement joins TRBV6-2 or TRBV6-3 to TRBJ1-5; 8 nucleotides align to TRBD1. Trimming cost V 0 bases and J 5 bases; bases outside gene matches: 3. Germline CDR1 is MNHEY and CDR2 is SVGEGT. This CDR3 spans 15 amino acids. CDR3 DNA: TGTGCCAGCAGTTACTCCGGACAGGGCGATCAGCCCCAGCATTTT. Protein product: CASSYSGQGDQPQHF.

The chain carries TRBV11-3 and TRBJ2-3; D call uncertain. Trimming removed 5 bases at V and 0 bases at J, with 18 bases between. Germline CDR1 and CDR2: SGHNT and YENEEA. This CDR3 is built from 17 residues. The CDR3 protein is CASSDIRADRSTDTQYF. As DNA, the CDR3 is TGTGCCAGCAGCGATATTAGAGCCGATCGAAGCACAGATACGCAGTATTTT.

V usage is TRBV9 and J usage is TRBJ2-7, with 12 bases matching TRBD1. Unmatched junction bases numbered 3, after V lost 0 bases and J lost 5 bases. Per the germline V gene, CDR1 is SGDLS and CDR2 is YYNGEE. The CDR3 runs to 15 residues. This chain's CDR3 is CASSVGGQGANEQYF. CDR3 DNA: TGTGCCAGCAGCGTAGGGGGACAGGGGGCGAACGAGCAGTACTTC.

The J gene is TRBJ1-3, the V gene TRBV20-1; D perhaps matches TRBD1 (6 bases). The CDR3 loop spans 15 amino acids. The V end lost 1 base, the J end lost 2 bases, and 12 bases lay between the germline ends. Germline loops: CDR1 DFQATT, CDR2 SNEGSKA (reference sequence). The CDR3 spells CSARGGGQAGNTIYF. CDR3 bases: TGCAGTGCTAGAGGCGGGGGCCAAGCTGGAAACACCATATATTTT.

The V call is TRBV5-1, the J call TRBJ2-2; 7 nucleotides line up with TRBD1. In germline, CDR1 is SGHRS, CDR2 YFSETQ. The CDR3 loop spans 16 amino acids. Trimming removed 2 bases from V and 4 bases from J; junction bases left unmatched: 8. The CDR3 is CASSFMGQQTTGELFF. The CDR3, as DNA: TGCGCCAGCAGCTTCATGGGACAGCAAACCACCGGGGAGCTGTTTTTT.

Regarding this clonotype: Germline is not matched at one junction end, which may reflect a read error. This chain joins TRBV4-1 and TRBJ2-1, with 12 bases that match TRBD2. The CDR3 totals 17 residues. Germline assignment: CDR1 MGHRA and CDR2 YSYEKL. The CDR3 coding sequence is TGTGCCAGCAGCCAAGACCCCCGTACTAGCGGGAGGTCTCAGCAGTTCTTC. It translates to CASSQDPRTSGRSQQFF.